This T cell receptor beta chain came from a study of cytomegalovirus exposure and HLA in healthy donors. The wider study: Membership in the Caucasian-associated ancestry cluster was found for around 81% of roughly 400 genotyped donors.

A word on this clone: Antigen specificity is unknown.

The CDR3 spans 16 residues. V shed 4 bases and J 8 bases; nucleotides not matched to a gene: 10. Germline CDR1 and CDR2: SGDLS and YYNGEE. The study ran its PCR with 60 Vbeta and 13 Jbeta primers. The protocol was immunoSEQ multiplex PCR, while the TCRdb copy is restricted to in-frame clones and leaves out a portion. The data hold about 96,000 clones, with approximately 75% observed a single time. Notes on the study in general: TCR beta chain V- and J-gene trimming was linked, in a later analysis, to a missense variant in DCLRE1C.

This receptor was identified in a female donor in good health and CMV-seropositive. V usage is TRBV9 and J usage is TRBJ1-4, with 11 bases lining up with TRBD1. Sequenced: PBMCs. CDR3: CASSLGQGAGREKLFF. The CDR3 DNA follows: TGTGCCAGCAGCCTCGGACAGGGGGCCGGACGGGAAAAACTGTTTTTT.